The following is a TCR beta chain sequence with its context. TCRdb reanalysed the RT-PCR reads using MiXCR and keeps one entry per CDR3 protein. The repertoire consists of approximately 29,000 distinct CDR3 sequences, with about two fifths occurring once and the leading ten covering approximately 82%. The source of the sample is a study of patients and donors after allogeneic stem cell transplantation. The V gene's germline CDR1 is SGHDT and CDR2 YYEEEE. V was trimmed by 3 bases and J by 8 bases, leaving 9 bases between them. The CDR3 totals 12 residues. The TCR comes from a human donor who was either an allogeneic HSCT recipient or a stem cell or donor lymphocyte infusion donor (not recorded which). It is not recorded whose cells these are; they may come from a transplant donor. This rearrangement joins TRBV5-6 to TRBJ2-1; TRBD1 is a possible D gene (6 bases). The sequenced sample was blood, either unsorted or a sorted T cell fraction (not recorded which). The CDR3 is CASSYNRDEQFF. The CDR3 DNA reads as TGTGCCAGCAGCTACAACAGGGATGAGCAGTTCTTC.